This TCR beta chain was captured in a study of human T cells and chemical hapten exposure. One entry per CDR3 protein, called by TCRdb with MiXCR from the RACE reads. The data show fewer than 500,000 distinct CDR3 sequences, approximately 4.4% seen once. Specified time point: patch test 1, 2 weeks after DPC sensitization. Indicated treatment: therapeutic diphenylcyclopropenone sensitization with weekly scalp DPC. Study findings and constraints: PT1 expanded TCR counts and patch test score correlated positively.

Germline V gives CDR1 SEHNR, CDR2 FQNEAQ (reference sequence). This CDR3 region has 12 residues. Note on this clonotype: Its antigen is unknown. A much more abundant neighbour one base away suggests this may be a read error.

The clonotype was recovered from a woman aged 50 to 60 with alopecia areata. Some clones in this sample may be carry-over from other donors' samples. The chain recombines TRBV7-9 with TRBJ1-5, with D uncertain. This material consisted of whole blood, taken in connection with sensitization to the hapten diphenylcyclopropenone (DPC). The CDR3 sequence is CACSEAAEPQHF. The CDR3 nucleotides are TGTGCCTGCAGCGAGGCCGCGGAGCCCCAGCATTTT.